The sequence of this T cell receptor (beta chain) was determined in a study of T cell repertoires in cytomegalovirus infection. Study information: Based on public TCR beta signatures, there were indications of CMV infection and of a matching HLA type. Study findings and constraints: Identification of carriers of CMV plus the relevant HLA was achieved through cumulative public TCR beta family frequency. The response measured ex vivo was dominated by TCR beta clonotypes (HLA-C-restricted and CMV-specific).

TCRdb used MiXCR to reprocess the reads, holding one entry per CDR3 protein. The sample yields about 110,000 distinct CDR3 sequences, under 55% seen once. Germline CDR1 MGHRA, CDR2 YSYEKL. V was shortened by 0 bases and J by 4 bases, with 13 bases between the two germline ends. The CDR3 spans 16 residues. Only a few counts were recorded for this clonotype. Its cognate antigen is unknown. The sequences come from CD8+ T cells from cultured PBMCs, collected from culture after CMV antigen stimulation. This chain joins TRBV4-1 and TRBJ2-1, with TRBD2 as a possible D gene (5 bases). The TCR sequence derives from a human donor in good health (CMV status not recorded). Some clones in this sample may be carry-over from other donors' samples. The CDR3 DNA follows: TGCGCCAGCAGCCAAGATAGCCGACTACAGTACAATGAGCAGTTCTTC. It yields the protein CASSQDSRLQYNEQFF.